Listed here are 32 T cell receptor beta chains from one sample, sequenced in a study of fetal regulatory T cell absence and autoimmunity. The repertoire was sequenced with immunoSEQ multiplex PCR; TCRdb's copy has only in-frame clones and lacks some. The sample has more than 85,000 clones; 55% to 75% are singletons. Sequences were obtained from pancreas tissue. The receptors were sampled from a male donor with IPEX syndrome.

The chain employs TRBV19 and TRBJ1-5; no reliable D call. V dropped 3 bases and J dropped 1 base, with 4 bases sitting between them. This CDR3 has 13 residues. CDR1 and CDR2 (germline): LNHDA, SQIVND (reference sequence). DNA for the CDR3: TGTGCCAGTAGTATGGACAGCAATCAGCCCCAGCATTTT. Amino acids: CASSMDSNQPQHF.

The chain has TRBV29-1 and TRBJ1-1; D may be TRBD1 (5 bases). Germline CDR1 reads SQVTM; CDR2 reads ANQGSEA. V gave up 5 bases and J gave up 0 bases, with 16 bases separating them. This CDR3 comprises 15 residues. The CDR3 loop reads CSVRGVLGMNTEAFF. The DNA of the CDR3 is TGCAGCGTTCGAGGGGTGTTGGGGATGAACACTGAAGCTTTCTTT.

The chain employs TRBV2 and TRBJ1-3, with D uncertain. In germline, CDR1 is SNHLY, CDR2 FYNNEI. V lost 0 bases to trimming and J lost 5 bases, with 17 bases between them. The CDR3 has 17 residues. The CDR3 nucleotides are TGTGCCAGCAGTGAAGCGCTTGTCCGACACGCCCGAAACACCATATATTTT. Amino acids: CASSEALVRHARNTIYF.

This chain joins TRBV11-3 and TRBJ2-7; tentatively, D is TRBD2 (5 bases). Per germline, CDR1 SGHNT and CDR2 YENEEA. V dropped 0 bases and J dropped 3 bases, with 15 bases sitting between them. The CDR3 sequence is 16 residues long. Here the CDR3 DNA reads TGTGCCAGCAGCTTAGAGGCTAGCCCACTCATCTACGAGCAGTACTTC. It codes for CASSLEASPLIYEQYF.

The rearrangement uses TRBV6-4 and TRBJ1-5; possible D gene TRBD1, 5 bases. V lost 5 bases to trimming and J lost 0 bases, with 17 bases between them. CDR3 size: 17 residues. The germline gives CDR1 MRHNA, CDR2 SNTAGT. CDR3 nucleotides: TGTGCCAGCAGTTCCGCTCAAAGACAGTATAGCAATCAGCCCCAGCATTTT. Its protein is CASSSAQRQYSNQPQHF.

This clone was counted between two and nine times. The V gene is TRBV5-1, the J gene TRBJ2-7; 10 bases are shared with TRBD2. Germline values: CDR1 SGHRS, CDR2 YFSETQ. V was clipped by 4 bases and J by 7 bases; unmatched bases: 11. This CDR3 contains 15 residues. Here the CDR3 reads CASSLGTSDGGEQYF. The CDR3 nucleotides are TGCGCCAGCAGCCTCGGGACTAGCGACGGAGGGGAGCAGTACTTC.

V gene TRBV27 combines with J gene TRBJ1-2; the match to TRBD1 covers 9 bases. The germline CDR1 and CDR2 sequences are MNHEY and SMNVEV (reference sequence). The V gene end was trimmed by 2 bases and the J gene end by 3 bases; junction bases not matched to a gene: 4. CDR3 size: 15 residues. The chain's CDR3 is CASSLDRGGDYGYTF. CDR3 bases: TGTGCCAGCAGTTTAGACAGGGGGGGGGACTATGGCTACACCTTC.

This clone was detected only a few times. The gene calls are TRBV2 and TRBJ1-2, with a tentative D call TRBD1 (6 bases). The CDR3 consists of 14 residues. The germline CDR1 and CDR2 sequences are SNHLY and FYNNEI. Trimming cost V 6 bases and J 3 bases, with 14 bases left between them. The CDR3 reads CASRPYYRDYGYTF. DNA of the CDR3: TGTGCCAGCAGGCCCTACTACAGGGACTATGGCTACACCTTC.

This chain connects TRBV5-4 to TRBJ2-1, with TRBD2 identical over 13 bases. With V trimmed by 10 bases and J by 5 bases, 6 bases remained unmatched. Germline CDR1 reads SGHNT; CDR2 reads YYREEE (reference sequence). This CDR3 is built from 14 residues. As DNA, the CDR3 is TGTGCCTACGGACTAGCGGGGGTGGACAATGAGCAGTTCTTC. Translation gives CAYGLAGVDNEQFF. Using reference TRBV5-4 and TRBJ2-1 for the parts outside the CDR3, the full variable domain is ETGVTQSPTHLIKTRGQQVTLRCSSQSGHNTVSWYQQALGQGPQFIFQYYREEENGRGNFPPRFSGLQFPNYSSELNVNALELDDSALYLCAYGLAGVDNEQFFGPGTRLTVL.

The V call is TRBV7-7, the J call TRBJ2-3; 9 bases map to TRBD2. V lost 5 bases to trimming and J lost 2 bases; unmatched junction nucleotides: 5. Germline V gene sequence: CDR1 SSHAT, CDR2 FNYEAQ (reference sequence). The CDR3 runs to 15 residues. CDR3 DNA: TGTGCCAGCAGCCCTTCGGGACTAGCCACAGATACGCAGTATTTT. Its protein is CASSPSGLATDTQYF.

This sequence joins TRBV7-9 and TRBJ2-7; 8 bases line up with TRBD2. Per germline, CDR1 SEHNR and CDR2 FQNEAQ (reference sequence). V lost 4 bases and J lost 5; bases outside the gene matches: 7. This CDR3 comprises 14 residues. The CDR3 protein is CASSSGLARNEQYF. The CDR3 region has the DNA TGTGCCAGCAGCTCAGGACTAGCTCGGAACGAGCAGTACTTC.

V usage is TRBV9 and J usage is TRBJ2-3; 11 bases are shared with TRBD2. This CDR3 region has 14 residues. V trimming: 0 bases; J trimming: 7 bases; junction bases outside the gene matches: 1. Germline V CDR1 and CDR2: SGDLS, YYNGEE. The chain's CDR3 is CASSVGLAGYTQYF. CDR3 bases: TGTGCCAGCAGCGTAGGACTAGCGGGGTATACGCAGTATTTT.

The chain combines TRBV29-1 with TRBJ2-1; 7 positions match TRBD1. The V segment lost 3 bases and the J segment 0 bases; nucleotides outside the gene matches: 5. The germline V gene has CDR1 SQVTM and CDR2 ANQGSEA. The CDR3 is 15 amino acids. Written as DNA, the CDR3 is TGCAGCGTTGATTTGGGACAGAGCTCCTACAATGAGCAGTTCTTC. Protein sequence: CSVDLGQSSYNEQFF.

The CDR3 is CAWSLARPRTGNTIYF. For the CDR3, the DNA is TGTGCCTGGAGTCTTGCTAGGCCCCGGACGGGAAACACCATATATTTT. This sequence joins TRBV30 and TRBJ1-3; D remains unclear. Trimming left V 2 bases short and J 4 bases short, with 18 bases between. Germline-derived CDR1 and CDR2 are GTSNPN and SVGIG (reference sequence). This CDR3 has 16 residues. The full variable domain, its missing parts supplied by reference TRBV30 and TRBJ1-3, is SQTIHQWPATLVQPVGSPLSLECTVEGTSNPNLYWYRQAAGRGLQLLFYSVGIGQISSEVPQNLSASRPQDRQFILSSKKLLLSDSGFYLCAWSLARPRTGNTIYFGEGSWLTVV.

The count of this clone is one. V gene TRBV19 combines with J gene TRBJ1-2; D may be TRBD1 (6 bases). Germline CDR1 is LNHDA and CDR2 is SQIVND (reference sequence). CDR3 length equals 12 residues. Trimming removed 7 bases at V and 3 bases at J, with 9 bases between. CDR3 DNA sequence: TGTGCCAGTAAGAACAGGGACTATGGCTACACCTTC. Translating gives CASKNRDYGYTF.

The chain combines TRBV5-1 with TRBJ2-1, with 10 bases fitting TRBD2. The V and J ends lost 1 base and 9 bases, in that order; junction bases with no gene match: 7. The CDR3 is 15 amino acids. Germline V lookup: CDR1 SGHRS, CDR2 YFSETQ. CDR3 sequence (DNA): TGCGCCAGCAGCTTGAAGCTAGCGGGGGTTGGTGAGCAGTTCTTC. Protein product: CASSLKLAGVGEQFF.

This clone was seen a handful of times. The rearrangement uses TRBV6-6 and TRBJ1-2; 7 bases align to TRBD1. Looked up from germline, CDR1 is MNHNY and CDR2 is SVGAGI (reference sequence). After removal of 4 bases from V and 6 bases from J, the junction contained 11 bases not matched to a gene. This CDR3 contains 15 residues. The CDR3 nucleotides are TGTGCCAGCAGTTCGGCCGGGACAGTCGGTCATGGCTACACCTTC. Residues: CASSSAGTVGHGYTF.

The V gene is TRBV7-8, the J gene TRBJ2-7; D is undetermined. The CDR3 extends over 12 amino acids. CDR1 is SGHVS and CDR2 is FQNEAQ in the germline V gene. V lost 2 bases and J 1 base, leaving 3 bases between the germline ends. The CDR3 bases are TGTGCCAGCAGCTTACAGTCCTACGAGCAGTACTTC. Encoded protein: CASSLQSYEQYF. The whole variable domain, filled in from reference TRBV7-8 and TRBJ2-7, reads GAGVSQSPRYKVAKRGQDVALRCDPISGHVSLFWYQQALGQGPEFLTYFQNEAQLDKSGLPSDRFFAERPEGSVSTLKIQRTQQEDSAVYLCASSLQSYEQYFGPGTRLTVT.

The genes are TRBV14 and TRBJ1-2; 9 bases align to TRBD1. The germline V gene has CDR1 SGHDN and CDR2 FVKESK. J gave up 4 bases and V 1 base, and 4 bases lay outside the gene matches. CDR3 length equals 15 residues. Here the CDR3 DNA reads TGTGCCAGCAGCCAAGGGACAGGGGTACCCTATGGCTACACCTTC. Amino acid sequence: CASSQGTGVPYGYTF.

This chain links TRBV12-5 with TRBJ2-7; maybe TRBD1 (6 bases). The V end lost 2 bases, the J end lost 2 bases, and 10 bases lay between the germline ends. Germline V CDR1 and CDR2: LGHNT, FRNRAP. The CDR3 sequence is 14 residues long. Written as DNA, the CDR3 is TGTGCTAGTGGTTTGAGGGGGTTCACCTACGAGCAGTACTTC. Translation gives CASGLRGFTYEQYF.

In its sample, this clone was seen once. The chain joins TRBV27 to TRBJ2-7; tentative D call: TRBD2 (6 bases). The CDR3 totals 15 residues. From germline, CDR1 is MNHEY and CDR2 SMNVEV (reference sequence). With 0 bases removed from V and 0 bases from J, the gap between germline ends came to 9 bases. CDR3 nucleotide sequence: TGTGCCAGCAGTTTATCGGGCGGGGACTCCTACGAGCAGTACTTC. Protein product: CASSLSGGDSYEQYF.

The gene calls are TRBV2 and TRBJ2-5; 7 bases match TRBD2. CDR1 is SNHLY, CDR2 FYNNEI, per germline. The CDR3 contains 14 residues. The V and J ends lost 4 bases and 5 bases, in that order; junction bases with no gene match: 7. The CDR3 DNA sequence: TGTGCCAGCAGTGTCGGACTAGAGAAGGAGACCCAGTACTTC. This sequence encodes CASSVGLEKETQYF.

This clone was observed a single time. The chain combines TRBV5-1 with TRBJ2-7, with TRBD1 identical over 10 bases. V was clipped by 4 bases and J by 3 bases; unmatched bases: 4. This CDR3 region has 14 residues. In germline, CDR1 is SGHRS, CDR2 YFSETQ. CDR3 loop: CASSLGQGIYEQYF. CDR3 nucleotides: TGCGCCAGCAGCCTGGGACAGGGGATCTACGAGCAGTACTTC.

A note on this clone: A much bigger clone sits one base away, suggesting this may be a read error. The rearrangement uses TRBV6-5 and TRBJ2-1; TRBD2 is a possible D gene (5 bases). This CDR3 contains 13 residues. The germline V gene has CDR1 MNHEY and CDR2 SVGAGI. V shed 7 bases and J shed 0 bases, with 7 bases lying between them. The CDR3 DNA is TGTGCCAGCAAGCGGAGCTCCTACAATGAGCAGTTCTTC. It specifies CASKRSSYNEQFF.

The genes are TRBV11-1 and TRBJ1-1; possibly TRBD1 for D (5 bases). CDR3 size: 13 residues. Germline CDR1 SGHAT, CDR2 FQDESV (reference sequence). V was trimmed by 2 bases and J by 6 bases, leaving 10 bases between them. As DNA, the CDR3 is TGTGCCAGCAGCTTACAGGGTGGGTCTGAAGCTTTCTTT. This translates into CASSLQGGSEAFF.

The sample holds a few counts of this clone. The chain uses TRBV5-6 and TRBJ1-2; no firm D call. V lost 0 bases to trimming and J lost 4 bases, with 7 bases between them. This CDR3 contains 13 residues. Per germline, CDR1 SGHDT and CDR2 YYEEEE. CDR3 sequence reads: CASSLDKPYGYTF. Here the CDR3 DNA reads TGTGCCAGCAGCTTGGACAAGCCCTATGGCTACACCTTC.

This rearrangement joins TRBV7-2 to TRBJ2-1, with TRBD2 identical over 14 bases. With V trimmed by 3 bases and J by 7 bases, 2 bases remained unmatched. The CDR3 runs 15 residues. CDR1 is SGHTA, CDR2 FQGNSA, per germline. CDR3 coding DNA: TGTGCCAGCAGCTTGACTAGCGGGAGGGGAAATGAGCAGTTCTTC. Protein sequence: CASSLTSGRGNEQFF.

The genes are TRBV5-3 and TRBJ2-3; TRBD1 matches at 7 bases. TRBV5-3 counts as an open reading frame of uncertain function. The CDR3 runs to 13 residues. The trim removed 5 bases at V and 4 bases at J, leaving 4 bases unmatched. CDR3 sequence: CARRPTGADTQYF. The CDR3 nucleotides are TGTGCCAGAAGACCTACAGGGGCAGATACGCAGTATTTT.

The chain couples TRBV6-5 to TRBJ1-1, with D possibly being TRBD1 (5 bases). Trimming stripped 2 bases from V and 3 bases from J, with 7 bases between. This CDR3 region has 13 residues. Germline lookup yields CDR1 MNHEY and CDR2 SVGAGI. The CDR3 here is CASSYGGYTEAFF. For the CDR3, the DNA is TGTGCCAGCAGTTACGGGGGGTACACTGAAGCTTTCTTT.

The rearrangement joins TRBV13 to TRBJ2-7, with 7 positions matching TRBD2. The germline CDR1 and CDR2 sequences are PRHDT and FYEKMQ (reference sequence). This CDR3 region has 15 residues. V trimming: 5 bases; J trimming: 5 bases; junction bases outside the gene matches: 12. The CDR3 sequence: CASSPASGRGNEQYF. The DNA of the CDR3 is TGTGCCAGCAGCCCTGCTAGCGGCCGCGGGAACGAGCAGTACTTC.

The chain recombines TRBV27 with TRBJ2-3, with 13 bases lining up with TRBD2. This CDR3 is built from 14 residues. From germline, CDR1 is MNHEY and CDR2 SMNVEV (reference sequence). V lost 3 bases to trimming and J lost 10 bases; unmatched junction nucleotides: 4. DNA of the CDR3: TGTGCCAGCAGTTTTGGACTAGCGGGGGATGCGCAGTATTTT. Encoded protein: CASSFGLAGDAQYF.

The chain couples TRBV6-5 to TRBJ2-6; 7 bases are shared with TRBD2. The CDR3 sequence is 16 residues long. V dropped 2 bases and J dropped 4; count of bases not matched to a gene: 5. Germline V gene lookup returns CDR1 MNHEY and CDR2 SVGAGI. CDR3 region: CASSYLRAGGANVLTF. The CDR3 region has the DNA TGTGCCAGCAGTTACCTTCGAGCGGGGGGGGCCAACGTCCTGACTTTC.